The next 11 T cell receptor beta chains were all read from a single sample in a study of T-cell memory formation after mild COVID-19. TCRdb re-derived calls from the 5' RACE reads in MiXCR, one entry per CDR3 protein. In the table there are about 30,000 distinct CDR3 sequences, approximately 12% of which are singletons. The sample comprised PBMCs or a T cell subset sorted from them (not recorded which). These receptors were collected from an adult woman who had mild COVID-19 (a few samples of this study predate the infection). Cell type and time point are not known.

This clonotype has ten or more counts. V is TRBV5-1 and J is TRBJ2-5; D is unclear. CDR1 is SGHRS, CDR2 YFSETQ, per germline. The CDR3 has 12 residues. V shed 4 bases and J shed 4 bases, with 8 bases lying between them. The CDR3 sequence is CASSLGIETQYF. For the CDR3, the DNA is TGCGCCAGCAGCCTAGGGATAGAGACCCAGTACTTC.

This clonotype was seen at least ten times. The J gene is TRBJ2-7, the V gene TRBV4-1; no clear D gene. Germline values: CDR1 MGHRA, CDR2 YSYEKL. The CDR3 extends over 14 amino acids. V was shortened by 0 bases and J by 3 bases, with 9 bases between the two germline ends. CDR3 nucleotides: TGCGCCAGCAGCCAAGATACAGCCAGCTACGAGCAGTACTTC. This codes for CASSQDTASYEQYF.

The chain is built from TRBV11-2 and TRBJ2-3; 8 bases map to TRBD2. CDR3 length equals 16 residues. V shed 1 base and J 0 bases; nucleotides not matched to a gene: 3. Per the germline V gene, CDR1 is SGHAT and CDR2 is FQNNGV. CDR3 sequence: CASSLVRGASTDTQYF. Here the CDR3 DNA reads TGTGCCAGCAGCTTAGTGCGGGGGGCAAGCACAGATACGCAGTATTTT.

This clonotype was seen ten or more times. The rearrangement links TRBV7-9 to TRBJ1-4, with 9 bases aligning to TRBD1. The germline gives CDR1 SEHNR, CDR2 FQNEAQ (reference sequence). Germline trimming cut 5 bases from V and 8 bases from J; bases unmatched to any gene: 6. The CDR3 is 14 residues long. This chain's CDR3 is CASSQGQGNEKLFF. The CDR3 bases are TGTGCCAGCAGCCAGGGACAGGGTAACGAAAAACTGTTTTTT.

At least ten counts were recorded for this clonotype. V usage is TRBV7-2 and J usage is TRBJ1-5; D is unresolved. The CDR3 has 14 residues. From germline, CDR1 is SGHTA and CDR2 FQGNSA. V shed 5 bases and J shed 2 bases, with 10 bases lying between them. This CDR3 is CASSPQWGNQPQHF. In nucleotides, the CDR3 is TGTGCCAGCAGCCCCCAGTGGGGCAATCAGCCCCAGCATTTT.

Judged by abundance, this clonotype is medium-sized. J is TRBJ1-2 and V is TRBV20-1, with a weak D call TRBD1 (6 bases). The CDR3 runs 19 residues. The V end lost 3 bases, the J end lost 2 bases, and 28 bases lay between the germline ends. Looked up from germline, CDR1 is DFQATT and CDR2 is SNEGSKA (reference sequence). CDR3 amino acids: CSASPATTRQHRDNYGYTF. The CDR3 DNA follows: TGCAGTGCTAGTCCAGCGACAACCCGACAACACAGGGACAACTATGGCTACACCTTC.

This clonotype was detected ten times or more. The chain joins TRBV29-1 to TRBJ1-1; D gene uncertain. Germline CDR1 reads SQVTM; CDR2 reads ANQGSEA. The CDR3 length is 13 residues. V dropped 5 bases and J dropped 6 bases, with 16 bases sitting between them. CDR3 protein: CSVIWQPLAEAFF. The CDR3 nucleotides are TGCAGCGTTATTTGGCAGCCCCTCGCTGAAGCTTTCTTT.

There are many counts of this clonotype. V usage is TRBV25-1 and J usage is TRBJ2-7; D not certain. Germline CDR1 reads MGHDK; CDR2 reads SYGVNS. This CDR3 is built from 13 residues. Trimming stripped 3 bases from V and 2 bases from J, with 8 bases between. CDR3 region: CASSDPTTYEQYF. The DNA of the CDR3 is TGTGCCAGCAGTGACCCAACAACCTACGAGCAGTACTTC.

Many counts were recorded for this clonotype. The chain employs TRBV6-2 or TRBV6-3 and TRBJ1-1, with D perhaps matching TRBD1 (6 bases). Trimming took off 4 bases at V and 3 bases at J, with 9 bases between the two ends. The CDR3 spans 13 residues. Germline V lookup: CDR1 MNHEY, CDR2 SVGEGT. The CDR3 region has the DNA TGTGCCAGCAGTTTGGACAGCGACACTGAAGCTTTCTTT. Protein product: CASSLDSDTEAFF.

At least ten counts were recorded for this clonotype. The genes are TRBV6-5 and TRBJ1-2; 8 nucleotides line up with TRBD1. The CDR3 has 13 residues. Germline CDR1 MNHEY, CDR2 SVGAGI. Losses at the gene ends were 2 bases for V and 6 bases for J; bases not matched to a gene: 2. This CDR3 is CASSYQGANGYTF. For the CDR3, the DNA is TGTGCCAGCAGTTACCAGGGGGCTAATGGCTACACCTTC.

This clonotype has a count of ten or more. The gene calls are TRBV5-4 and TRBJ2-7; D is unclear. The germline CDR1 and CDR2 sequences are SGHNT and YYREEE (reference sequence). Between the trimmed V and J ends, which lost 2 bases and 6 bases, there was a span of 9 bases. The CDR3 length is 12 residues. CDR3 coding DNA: TGTGCCAGCAGCTTAACGGGTGGCGAGCAGTACTTC. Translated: CASSLTGGEQYF.